The clone carrying this T cell receptor (beta chain) has only a few counts. These data come from a study of blood T cells in healthy people across ages. Researchers report isolating at least 7 million PBMCs per sample. The CDR3 totals 15 residues. Germline lookup yields CDR1 ENHRY and CDR2 SYGVKD. The V end lost 3 bases, the J end lost 0 bases, and 12 bases lay between the germline ends. A second PCR, run for about 6 to 11 cycles, used a sample-barcoded 5' primer plus a J-beta primer mix. Each cDNA molecule, via a template-switch adaptor with 12 random nucleotides, was tagged. MiXCR was run by TCRdb on the 5' RACE reads, yielding one entry per CDR3 protein. The sample lists about 800,000 distinct CDR3 sequences, roughly 25% seen once, with approximately 4% in the top ten. This sample was also put to use in a study of T cells of mothers and their children.

Sequenced: blood. The gene calls are TRBV10-3 and TRBJ2-7, with no clear D. The receptor was isolated from a boy between 10 and 17 years old in good health. CDR3 sequence (DNA): TGTGCCATCAGTGACCCGGGTCCTCCCTCCTACGAGCAGTACTTC. Residues: CAISDPGPPSYEQYF.